A single sample is the source of the 13 T cell receptor beta chains below, sequenced in a study of T cells in Graves' hyperthyroidism and ophthalmopathy. TCR beta CDR3 sequences were amplified from RNA transcripts. The HTBI primer set was used in a first-round RT-PCR of the TCR CDR3. Using its own MiXCR run on the multiplex PCR reads, TCRdb lists one record per CDR3 protein. The sample carries around 610,000 distinct CDR3 sequences, roughly 14% recorded once. What was sequenced was blood. These receptors were taken from a woman in her thirties or forties with Graves' ophthalmopathy.

This clonotype showed up many times. The chain recombines TRBV19 with TRBJ1-5, with D unresolved. Germline V lookup: CDR1 LNHDA, CDR2 SQIVND (reference sequence). V was clipped by 2 bases and J by 5 bases, with 7 bases between them. This CDR3 has 13 residues. The CDR3 is CASSIQVHQPQHF. The CDR3 DNA reads TGTGCCAGTAGTATACAGGTACATCAGCCCCAGCATTTT.

This clonotype was detected many times. Mismatch with germline at one junction end may stem from a read error. The chain's CDR3 is CASSRQGALNTGEPFF. CDR3 bases: TGTGCCAGCAGTCGTCAGGGGGCCCTTAACACCGGGGAGCCGTTTTTT. This chain uses TRBV2 with TRBJ2-2; 8 positions agree with TRBD1. This CDR3 region has 16 residues. Germline V gene sequence: CDR1 SNHLY, CDR2 FYNNEI.

The chain combines TRBV28 with TRBJ1-2; D ambiguous. The V and J ends lost 3 bases and 8 bases respectively, with 10 bases between them. The CDR3 totals 12 residues. CDR1 and CDR2 from the germline V gene are MDHEN and SYDVKM. CDR3 protein: CASSFSTSGYTF. CDR3 sequence (DNA): TGTGCCAGCAGTTTTAGCACTAGCGGCTACACCTTC.

The CDR3 spells CASTGQGATQYF. DNA for the CDR3: TGTGCCAGCACGGGGCAGGGGGCGACCCAGTACTTC. This rearrangement joins TRBV2 to TRBJ2-5; TRBD1 aligns across 8 bases. The CDR3 has 12 residues. With V trimmed by 7 bases and J by 7 bases, 5 bases remained unmatched. Germline loops: CDR1 SNHLY, CDR2 FYNNEI. Full variable domain (remainder filled in from reference TRBV2 and TRBJ2-5): EPEVTQTPSHQVTQMGQEVILRCVPISNHLYFYWYRQILGQKVEFLVSFYNNEISEKSEIFDDQFSVERPDGSNFTLKIRSTKLEDSAMYFCASTGQGATQYFGPGTRLLVL.

In its sample, this clonotype was seen a few times. A much larger clone differs from this one at a single base, so this may be a read error. This chain uses TRBV20-1 with TRBJ2-7, with D tentatively TRBD1 (6 bases). CDR1 and CDR2 from the germline V gene are DFQATT and SNEGSKA (reference sequence). The CDR3 length is 14 residues. CDR3 nucleotides: TGCAGTGCTAGAGCCCAAACAGGGACCCACGAGCAGTGCTTC. This encodes CSARAQTGTHEQCF.

This clonotype showed up many times. The chain is built from TRBV7-2 and TRBJ1-5; D is ambiguous. Per the germline V gene, CDR1 is SGHTA and CDR2 is FQGNSA. Trimming took off 3 bases at V and 3 bases at J, with 6 bases between the two ends. The length of the CDR3 is 13 residues. CDR3 in amino acids: CASSFYINQPQHF. The DNA for the CDR3 is TGTGCCAGCAGCTTTTATATCAATCAGCCCCAGCATTTT.

V and J are TRBV6-5 and TRBJ2-5, with 9 bases identical to TRBD1. The CDR3 runs 15 residues. J was trimmed by 4 bases and V by 5 bases; bases with no gene match: 8. CDR1 MNHEY and CDR2 SVGAGI come from the germline V gene. The chain's CDR3 is CASSNPGQGPETQYF. The CDR3 DNA reads TGTGCCAGCAGTAACCCGGGACAGGGCCCAGAGACCCAGTACTTC.

This clonotype was seen many times. V gene TRBV2 combines with J gene TRBJ1-3; perhaps TRBD1 as D (6 bases). CDR1 SNHLY and CDR2 FYNNEI come from the germline V gene. This CDR3 is 17 amino acids long. The V gene lost 2 bases and the J gene lost 1 base, with 15 bases spanning the gap. The CDR3 DNA sequence: TGTGCCAGCAGTGAAATGAACAGGGTCTTTTCTGGAAACACCATATATTTT. Translation: CASSEMNRVFSGNTIYF.

This clonotype was recorded many times. The CDR3: CASSGKESYEQYF. CDR3 DNA: TGTGCCAGCAGTGGAAAGGAATCCTACGAGCAGTACTTC. The gene calls are TRBV25-1 and TRBJ2-7; unclear D gene. The CDR3 length is 13 residues. Germline CDR1 reads MGHDK; CDR2 reads SYGVNS. V lost 4 bases and J 1 base, leaving 8 bases between the germline ends.

This clonotype was observed a handful of times. This chain links TRBV6-1 with TRBJ1-5, with D uncertain. The germline gives CDR1 MNHNS, CDR2 SASEGT. V lost 4 bases and J 5 bases, leaving 9 bases between the germline ends. The CDR3 length is 13 residues. CDR3 residues: CASSGAWDQPQHF. CDR3 DNA sequence: TGTGCCAGCAGTGGGGCGTGGGATCAGCCCCAGCATTTT.

Many counts were recorded for this clonotype. The chain links TRBV28 to TRBJ2-5; the D gene is possibly TRBD1 (6 bases). Trimming stripped 5 bases from V and 4 bases from J, with 14 bases between. The germline CDR1 and CDR2 sequences are MDHEN and SYDVKM. The CDR3 extends over 14 amino acids. Here the CDR3 reads CASSVTGPGETQYF. In DNA form, the CDR3 reads TGTGCCAGCAGTGTTACAGGGCCGGGAGAGACCCAGTACTTC.

This clonotype showed up many times. This may be a read error, as it is one base from a much larger clone. The chain uses TRBV6-5 and TRBJ1-5; the match to TRBD1 covers 7 bases. Germline V lookup: CDR1 MNHEY, CDR2 SVGAGI. The V segment lost 4 bases and the J segment 4 bases; nucleotides outside the gene matches: 4. CDR3 length: 14 residues. The CDR3 region is CASSFGQENQPQHF. The CDR3 region has the DNA TGTGCCAGCAGTTTCGGACAGGAGAATCAGCCCCAGCATTTT.

This clonotype appeared many times. The chain combines TRBV27 with TRBJ1-1; 9 nucleotides line up with TRBD1. There are 15 residues in the CDR3. The germline V gene encodes CDR1 MNHEY and CDR2 SMNVEV (reference sequence). The V and J ends lost 3 bases and 2 bases, in that order; junction bases with no gene match: 4. This CDR3 is CASSFGQGLNTEAFF. DNA for the CDR3: TGTGCCAGCAGTTTTGGACAGGGGCTTAACACTGAAGCTTTCTTT.